One and the same sample provided the 4 T cell receptor beta chains below, sequenced in a study of OX40 agonist ivuxolimab in advanced cancers. Assay: immunoSEQ multiplex PCR; the TCRdb copy retains only in-frame clones and omits some. This sample yields about 73,000 clones, of which around nine tenths are seen a single time; 0.55% to 0.7% belongs to the top ten. The sequenced sample was CD4+ or CD8+ T cells sorted from blood, obtained in a trial of the OX40 agonist ivuxolimab. The receptors here all came from an adult with an advanced solid tumor such as melanoma, head and neck, liver or kidney cancer.

This chain uses TRBV6-5 with TRBJ2-6, with D uncertain. This CDR3 has 14 residues. Trimming took off 8 bases at V and 0 bases at J, with 8 bases between the two ends. Germline lookup yields CDR1 MNHEY and CDR2 SVGAGI. DNA of the CDR3: TGTGCCAGCTCTGCGAACTCTGGGGCCAACGTCCTGACTTTC. Protein: CASSANSGANVLTF.

The chain employs TRBV28 and TRBJ1-2; D is unresolved. The germline gives CDR1 MDHEN, CDR2 SYDVKM. V lost 10 bases and J 3 bases, leaving 6 bases between the germline ends. The CDR3 runs to 10 residues. CDR3 nucleotide sequence: TGTGCCACCAATTACTATGGCTACACCTTC. Translation gives CATNYYGYTF.

The chain is built from TRBV18 and TRBJ2-3; D possibly corresponds to TRBD1 (6 bases). The length of the CDR3 is 14 residues. CDR1 and CDR2 (germline): KGHSH, LQKENI. Trimming removed 8 bases at V and 0 bases at J, with 12 bases between. CDR3 amino acids: CASGTSSSTDTQYF. The CDR3 nucleotides are TGTGCCAGCGGGACAAGTTCTAGCACAGATACGCAGTATTTT. Based on the CDR3 plus reference TRBV18 and TRBJ2-3, the full variable domain is NAGVMQNPRHLVRRRGQEARLRCSPMKGHSHVYWYRQLPEEGLKFMVYLQKENIIDESGMPKERFSAEFPKEGPSILRIQQVVRGDSAAYFCASGTSSSTDTQYFGPGTRLTVL.

The V gene is TRBV18, the J gene TRBJ2-3, with a possible D match to TRBD2 (5 bases). V was clipped by 6 bases and J by 5 bases, with 15 bases between them. The V gene's germline CDR1 is KGHSH and CDR2 LQKENI. The CDR3 covers 14 residues. The CDR3 bases are TGTGCCAGCTCGCTTGACTGGGGAGAAGATACGCAGTATTTT. This encodes CASSLDWGEDTQYF.